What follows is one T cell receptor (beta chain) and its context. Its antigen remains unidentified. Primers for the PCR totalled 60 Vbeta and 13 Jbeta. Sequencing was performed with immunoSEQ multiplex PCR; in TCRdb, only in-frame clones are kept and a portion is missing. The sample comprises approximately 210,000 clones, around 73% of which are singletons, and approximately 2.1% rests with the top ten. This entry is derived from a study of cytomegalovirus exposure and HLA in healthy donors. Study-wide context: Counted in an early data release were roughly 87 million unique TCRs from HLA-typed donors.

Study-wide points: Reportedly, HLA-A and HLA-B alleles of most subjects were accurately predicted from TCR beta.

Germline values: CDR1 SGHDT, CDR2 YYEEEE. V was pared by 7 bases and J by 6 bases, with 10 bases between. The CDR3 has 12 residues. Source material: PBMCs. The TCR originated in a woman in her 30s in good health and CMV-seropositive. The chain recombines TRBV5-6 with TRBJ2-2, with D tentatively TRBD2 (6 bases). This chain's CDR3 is CASLGGPGELFF. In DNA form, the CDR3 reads TGTGCCAGCCTCGGAGGGCCCGGGGAGCTGTTTTTT.